This T cell receptor (beta chain) was retrieved from a study of blood T cell repertoires in COVID-19. Across the whole study: Some COVID-19 samples were acute and others convalescent; all came from the United States, Italy and Spain.

Patients at the Seattle site were enrolled during active infection and followed longitudinally. CDR3 size: 13 residues. Germline V gene data show CDR1 as KGHSH and CDR2 as LQKENI. The V gene lost 6 bases and the J gene lost 4 bases, with 13 bases spanning the gap. There are a few counts of this clone. The repertoire was sequenced with immunoSEQ multiplex PCR; TCRdb's copy has only in-frame clones and lacks some. This sample yields 150,000 to 200,000 clones, of which 82% are seen a single time; roughly 8% belongs to the top ten. The TCR sequence derives from a woman aged 55-69 years with COVID-19, enrolled during active disease. Sequencing was carried out using peripheral blood. The chain combines TRBV18 with TRBJ2-7, with a possible D match to TRBD1 (5 bases). The DNA of the CDR3 is TGTGCCAGCTCGGAAGGAACAGGTTACGAGCAGTACTTC. The encoded protein is CASSEGTGYEQYF.